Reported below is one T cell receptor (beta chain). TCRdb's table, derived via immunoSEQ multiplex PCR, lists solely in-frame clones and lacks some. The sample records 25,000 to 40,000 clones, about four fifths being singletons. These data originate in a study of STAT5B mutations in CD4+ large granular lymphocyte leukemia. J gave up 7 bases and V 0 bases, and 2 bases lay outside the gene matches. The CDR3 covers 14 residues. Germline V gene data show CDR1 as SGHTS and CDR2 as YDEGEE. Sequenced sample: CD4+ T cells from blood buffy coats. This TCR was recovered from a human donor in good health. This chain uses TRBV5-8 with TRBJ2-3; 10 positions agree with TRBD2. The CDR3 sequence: CASSLEREGHTQYF. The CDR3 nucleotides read TGTGCCAGCAGCTTGGAGCGGGAGGGCCATACGCAGTATTTT.